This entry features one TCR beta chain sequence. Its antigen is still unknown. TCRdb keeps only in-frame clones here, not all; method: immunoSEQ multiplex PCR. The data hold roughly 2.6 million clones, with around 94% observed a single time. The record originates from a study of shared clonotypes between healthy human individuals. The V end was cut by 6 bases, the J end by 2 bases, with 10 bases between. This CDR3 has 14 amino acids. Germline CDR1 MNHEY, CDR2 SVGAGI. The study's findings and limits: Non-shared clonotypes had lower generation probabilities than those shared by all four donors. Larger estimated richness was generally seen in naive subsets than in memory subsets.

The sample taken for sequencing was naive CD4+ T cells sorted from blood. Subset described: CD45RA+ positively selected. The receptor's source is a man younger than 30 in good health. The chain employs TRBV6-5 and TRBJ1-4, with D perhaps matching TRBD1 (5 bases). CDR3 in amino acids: CASRLSGTNEKLFF. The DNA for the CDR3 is TGTGCCAGCAGACTTTCAGGGACTAATGAAAAACTGTTTTTT.